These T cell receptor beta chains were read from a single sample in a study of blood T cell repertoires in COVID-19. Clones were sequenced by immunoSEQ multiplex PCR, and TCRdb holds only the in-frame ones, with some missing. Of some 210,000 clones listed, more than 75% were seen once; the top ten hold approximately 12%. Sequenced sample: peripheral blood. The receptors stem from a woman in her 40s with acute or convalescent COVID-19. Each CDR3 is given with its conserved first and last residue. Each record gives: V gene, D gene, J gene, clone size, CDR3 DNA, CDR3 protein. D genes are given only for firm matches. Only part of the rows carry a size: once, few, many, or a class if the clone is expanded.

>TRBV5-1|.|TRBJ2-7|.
TGCGCCAGCAGCTTGACGGCCGGGAGCTCCTACGAGCAGTACTTC
CASSLTAGSSYEQYF
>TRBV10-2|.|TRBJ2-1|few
TGCGCCAGCAGTGAACTGGGGGGCTCCTACAATGAGCAGTTCTTC
CASSELGGSYNEQFF
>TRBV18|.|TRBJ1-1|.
TGTGCCAGCTCACCACGGACAGAGAACACTGAAGCTTTCTTT
CASSPRTENTEAFF
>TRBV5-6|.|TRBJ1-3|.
TGTGCCAGCAGCACGACGGGGGGGATTACTGGAAACACCATATATTTT
CASSTTGGITGNTIYF
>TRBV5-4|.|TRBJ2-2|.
TGTGCCAGCAGCTTGGGGGGGCTTAACACCGGGGAGCTGTTTTTT
CASSLGGLNTGELFF
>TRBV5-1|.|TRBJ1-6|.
TGCGCCAGCAGCTTGGAGGGGAATTCACCCCTCCACTTT
CASSLEGNSPLHF
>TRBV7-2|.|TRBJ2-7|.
TGTGCCAGCAGCTCACATCGCTACGAGCAGTACTTC
CASSSHRYEQYF
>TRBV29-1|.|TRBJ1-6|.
TGCAGCGTTTCTTCAGGGGTCGGTTCACCCCTCCACTTT
CSVSSGVGSPLHF
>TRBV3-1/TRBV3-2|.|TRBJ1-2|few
TGTGCCAGCAGCCAAGGACAGGCCTATTTCTATGGCTACACCTTC
CASSQGQAYFYGYTF
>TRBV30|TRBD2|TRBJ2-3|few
TGTGCCTGGAGTGTGCAGTTAGCGGGAGTAGATACGCAGTATTTT
CAWSVQLAGVDTQYF
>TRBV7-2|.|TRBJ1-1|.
TGTGCCAGCAGCTTAGTTCCAGGTTTGGGACTTGACACTGAAGCTTTCTTT
CASSLVPGLGLDTEAFF